This T cell receptor (beta chain) was obtained from a study of T cells in Graves' hyperthyroidism and ophthalmopathy. Study-wide context: Peripheral blood was collected at initial diagnosis, before any treatment. The study, taken as a whole, reports: Also found in blood were most expanded thyroid clonotypes above 0.001.

Points on this clonotype: What it binds is unknown.

Amplified regions were TCR beta CDR3 sequences from RNA transcripts. A first-round RT-PCR of the TCR CDR3 used the HTBI primer set. Via MiXCR, TCRdb re-called the multiplex PCR reads, giving one row per CDR3 protein. This table holds under 650,000 distinct CDR3 sequences, about a sixth found once. Absence of ophthalmopathy progression within 18 months defined stable Graves' hyperthyroidism. Exclusions: uncontrolled infection, other autoimmune disease, pregnancy, lactation. The sequenced sample consisted of blood. The origin of this receptor is a woman in her twenties or thirties with Graves' hyperthyroidism.

CDR3 loop: CASSHRWDSYSNQPQHF. The CDR3 coding sequence is TGCGCCAGCAGCCACAGGTGGGACAGTTATAGCAATCAGCCCCAGCATTTT. The chain recombines TRBV4-3 with TRBJ1-5; 7 positions match TRBD1. The CDR3 contains 17 residues. Germline trimming cut 3 bases from V and 0 bases from J; bases unmatched to any gene: 8. CDR1 is LGHNA, CDR2 YSLEER, per germline.